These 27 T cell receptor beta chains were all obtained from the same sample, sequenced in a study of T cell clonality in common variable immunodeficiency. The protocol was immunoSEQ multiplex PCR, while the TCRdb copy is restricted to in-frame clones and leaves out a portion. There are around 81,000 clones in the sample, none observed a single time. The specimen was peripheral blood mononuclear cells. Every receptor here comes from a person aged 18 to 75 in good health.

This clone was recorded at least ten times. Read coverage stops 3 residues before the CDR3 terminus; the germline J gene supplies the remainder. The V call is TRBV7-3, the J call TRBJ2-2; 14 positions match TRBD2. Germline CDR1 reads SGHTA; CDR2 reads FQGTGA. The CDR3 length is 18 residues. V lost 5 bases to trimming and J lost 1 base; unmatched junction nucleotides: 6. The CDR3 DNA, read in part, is TGTGCCAGCAGCCCCAGACTAGCGGGAGGGATGAACACCGGGGAG. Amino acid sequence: CASSPRLAGGMNTGE. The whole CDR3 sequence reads CASSPRLAGGMNTGELFF. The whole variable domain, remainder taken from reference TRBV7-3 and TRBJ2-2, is GAGVSQTPSNKVTEKGKYVELRCDPISGHTALYWYRQSLGQGPEFLIYFQGTGAADDSGLPNDRFFAVRPEGSVSTLKIQRTERGDSAVYLCASSPRLAGGMNTGELFFGEGSRLTVL.

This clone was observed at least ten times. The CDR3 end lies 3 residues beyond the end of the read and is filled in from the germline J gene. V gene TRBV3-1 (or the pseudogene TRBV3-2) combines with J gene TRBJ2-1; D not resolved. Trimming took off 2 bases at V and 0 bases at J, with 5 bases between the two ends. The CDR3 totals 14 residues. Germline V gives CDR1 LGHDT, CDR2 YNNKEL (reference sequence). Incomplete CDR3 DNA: TGTGCCAGCAGCCAAATTAGCTCCTACAATGAG. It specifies CASSQISSYNE. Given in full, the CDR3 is CASSQISSYNEQFF.

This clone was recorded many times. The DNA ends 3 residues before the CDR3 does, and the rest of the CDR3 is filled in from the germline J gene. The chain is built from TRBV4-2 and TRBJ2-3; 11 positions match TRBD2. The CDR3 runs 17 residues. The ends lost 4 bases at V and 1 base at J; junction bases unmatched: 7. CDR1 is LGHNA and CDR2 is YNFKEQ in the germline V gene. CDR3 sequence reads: CASSPIAGGLGTDTQYF. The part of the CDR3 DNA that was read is TGTGCCAGCAGCCCCATAGCGGGAGGGCTTGGCACAGATACG.

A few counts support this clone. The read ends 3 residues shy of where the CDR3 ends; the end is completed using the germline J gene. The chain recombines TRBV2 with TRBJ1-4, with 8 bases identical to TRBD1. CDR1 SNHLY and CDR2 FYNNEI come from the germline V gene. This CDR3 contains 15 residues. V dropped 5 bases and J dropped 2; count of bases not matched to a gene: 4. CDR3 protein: CASSQRTGTNEKLFF. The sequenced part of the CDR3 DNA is TGTGCCAGCAGTCAGAGGACAGGGACTAATGAAAAA.

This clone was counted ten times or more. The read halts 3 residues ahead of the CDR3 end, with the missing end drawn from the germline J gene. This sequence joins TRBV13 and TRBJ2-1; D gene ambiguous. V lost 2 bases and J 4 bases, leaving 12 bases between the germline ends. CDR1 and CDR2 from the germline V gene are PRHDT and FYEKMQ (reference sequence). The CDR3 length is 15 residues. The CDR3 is CASSLISSLYNEQFF. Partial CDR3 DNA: TGTGCCAGCAGCTTAATTTCGTCCCTTTACAATGAG.

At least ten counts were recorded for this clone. CDR3 sequence: CASSLQTGSDQPQHF. The covered CDR3 bases are TGCGCCAGCAGCTTACAGACAGGGTCCGATCAGCCC. The chain joins TRBV5-1 to TRBJ1-5, with TRBD1 matching over 7 bases. The read ends 3 residues early relative to the CDR3; the germline J gene fills the gap. The V gene's germline CDR1 is SGHRS and CDR2 YFSETQ. V dropped 2 bases and J dropped 5; count of bases not matched to a gene: 7. The CDR3 totals 15 residues.

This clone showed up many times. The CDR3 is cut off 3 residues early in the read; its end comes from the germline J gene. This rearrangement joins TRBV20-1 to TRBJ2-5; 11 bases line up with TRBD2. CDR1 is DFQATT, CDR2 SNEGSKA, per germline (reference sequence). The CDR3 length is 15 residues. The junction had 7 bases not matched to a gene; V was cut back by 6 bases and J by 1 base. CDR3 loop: CSAPLAGGLQETQYF. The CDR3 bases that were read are TGCAGTGCACCTCTAGCGGGAGGACTCCAAGAGACC.

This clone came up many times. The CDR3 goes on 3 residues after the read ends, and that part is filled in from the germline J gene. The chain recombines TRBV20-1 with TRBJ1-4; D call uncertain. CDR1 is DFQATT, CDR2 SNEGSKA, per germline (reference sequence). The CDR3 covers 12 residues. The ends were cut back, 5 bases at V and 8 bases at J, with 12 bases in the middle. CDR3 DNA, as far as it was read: TGCAGTGCTGAAAACAGAAACGAAAAA. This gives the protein CSAENRNEK. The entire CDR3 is CSAENRNEKLFF.

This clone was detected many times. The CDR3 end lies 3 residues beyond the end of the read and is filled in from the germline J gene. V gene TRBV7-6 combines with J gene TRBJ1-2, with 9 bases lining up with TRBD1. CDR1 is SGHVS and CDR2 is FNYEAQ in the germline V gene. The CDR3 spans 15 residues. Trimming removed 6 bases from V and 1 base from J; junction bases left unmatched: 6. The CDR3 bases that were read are TGTGCCAGCAGTCCCGGGACAGGGCTTAACTATGGC. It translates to CASSPGTGLNYG. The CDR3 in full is CASSPGTGLNYGYTF.

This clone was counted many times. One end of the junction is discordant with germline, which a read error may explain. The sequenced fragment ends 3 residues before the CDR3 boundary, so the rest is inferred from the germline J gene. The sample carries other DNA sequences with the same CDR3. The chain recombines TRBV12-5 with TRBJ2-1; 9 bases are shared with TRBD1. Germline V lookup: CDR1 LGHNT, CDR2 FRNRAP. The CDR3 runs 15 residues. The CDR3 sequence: CASGLVRDRVNEQFF. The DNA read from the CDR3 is TGTGCTAGTGGCTTGGTACGGGACAGGGTCAATGAG.

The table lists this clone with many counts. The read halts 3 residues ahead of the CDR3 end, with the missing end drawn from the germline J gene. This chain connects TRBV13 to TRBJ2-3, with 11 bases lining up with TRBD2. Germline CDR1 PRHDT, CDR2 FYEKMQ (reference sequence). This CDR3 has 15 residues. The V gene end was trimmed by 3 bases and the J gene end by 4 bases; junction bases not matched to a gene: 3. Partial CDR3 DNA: TGTGCCAGCAGCTTTACTAGCGGGAGTTCAGATACG. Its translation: CASSFTSGSSDT. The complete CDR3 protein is CASSFTSGSSDTQYF.

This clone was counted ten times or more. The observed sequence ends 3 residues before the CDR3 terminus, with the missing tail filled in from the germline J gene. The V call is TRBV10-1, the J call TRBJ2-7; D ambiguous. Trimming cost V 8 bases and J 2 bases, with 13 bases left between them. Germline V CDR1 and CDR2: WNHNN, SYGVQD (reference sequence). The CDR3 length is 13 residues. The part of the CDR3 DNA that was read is TGCGCCAGCGCCCCGACTCCTACCTACGAG. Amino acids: CASAPTPTYE. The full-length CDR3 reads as CASAPTPTYEQYF.

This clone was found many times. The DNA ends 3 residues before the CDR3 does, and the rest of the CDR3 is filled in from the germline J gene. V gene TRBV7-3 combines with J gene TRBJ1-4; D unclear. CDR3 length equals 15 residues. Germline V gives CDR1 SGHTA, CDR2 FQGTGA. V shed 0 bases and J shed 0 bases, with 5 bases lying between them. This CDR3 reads CASSLTAATNEKLFF. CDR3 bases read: TGTGCCAGCAGCTTAACGGCAGCAACTAATGAAAAA.

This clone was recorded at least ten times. The CDR3 bases that were read are TGTGCCAGTAGTATAGATCTGGCGGGAGCGGACGAG. Its protein is CASSIDLAGADE. The entire CDR3 protein reads CASSIDLAGADEQYF. The chain links TRBV19 to TRBJ2-7; 7 bases agree with TRBD2. The CDR3 end is not reached by the read, which stops 3 residues before it; the germline J gene fills it in. Germline V gene sequence: CDR1 LNHDA, CDR2 SQIVND (reference sequence). CDR3 length equals 15 residues. V shed 0 bases, J shed 5 bases, and the junction held 7 bases outside the gene matches.

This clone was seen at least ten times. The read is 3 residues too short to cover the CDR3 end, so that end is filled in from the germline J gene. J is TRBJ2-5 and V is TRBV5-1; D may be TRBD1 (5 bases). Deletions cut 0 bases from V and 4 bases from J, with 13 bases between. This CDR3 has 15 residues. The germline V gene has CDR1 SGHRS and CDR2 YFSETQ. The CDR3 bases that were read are TGCGCCAGCAGCTTGGCCACAGGCTTGCGAGAGACC. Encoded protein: CASSLATGLRET. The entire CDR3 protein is CASSLATGLRETQYF.

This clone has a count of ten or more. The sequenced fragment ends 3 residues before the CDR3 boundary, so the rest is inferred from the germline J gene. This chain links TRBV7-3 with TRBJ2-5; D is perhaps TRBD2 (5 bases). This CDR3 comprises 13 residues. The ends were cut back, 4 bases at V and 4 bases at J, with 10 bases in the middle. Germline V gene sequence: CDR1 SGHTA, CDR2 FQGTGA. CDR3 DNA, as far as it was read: TGTGCCAGCAGCTACCTACGGGGAGAGACC. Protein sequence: CASSYLRGET. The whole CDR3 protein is CASSYLRGETQYF.

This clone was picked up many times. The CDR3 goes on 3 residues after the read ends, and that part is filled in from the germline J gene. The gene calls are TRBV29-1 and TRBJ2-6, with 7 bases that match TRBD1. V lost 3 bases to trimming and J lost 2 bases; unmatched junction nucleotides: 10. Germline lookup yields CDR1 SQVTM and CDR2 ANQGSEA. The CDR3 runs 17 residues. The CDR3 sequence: CSVESPTGPTGANVLTF. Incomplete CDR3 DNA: TGCAGCGTTGAGTCCCCGACAGGGCCCACTGGGGCCAACGTC.

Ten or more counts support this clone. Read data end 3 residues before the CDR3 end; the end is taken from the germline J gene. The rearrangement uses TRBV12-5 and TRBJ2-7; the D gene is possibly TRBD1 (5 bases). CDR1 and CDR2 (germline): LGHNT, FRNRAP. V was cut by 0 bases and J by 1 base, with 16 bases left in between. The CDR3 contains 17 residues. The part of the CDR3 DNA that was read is TGTGCTAGTGGTTTGGTACCAGTGACAGATGCTTCCTACGAG. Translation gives CASGLVPVTDASYE. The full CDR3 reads CASGLVPVTDASYEQYF.

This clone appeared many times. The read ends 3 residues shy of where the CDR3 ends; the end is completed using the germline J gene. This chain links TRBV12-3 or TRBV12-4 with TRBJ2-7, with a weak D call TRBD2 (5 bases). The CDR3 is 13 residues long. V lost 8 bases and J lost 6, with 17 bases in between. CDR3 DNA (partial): TGTGCCAGCCATTTCGTCTCGGACTCCGAG. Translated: CASHFVSDSE. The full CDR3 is CASHFVSDSEQYF.

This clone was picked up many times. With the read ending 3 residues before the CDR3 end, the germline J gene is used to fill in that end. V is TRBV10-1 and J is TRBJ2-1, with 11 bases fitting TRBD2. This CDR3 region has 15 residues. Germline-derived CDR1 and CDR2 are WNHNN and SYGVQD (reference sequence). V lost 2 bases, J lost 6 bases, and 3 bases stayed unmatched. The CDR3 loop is CASSETSGSGNEQFF. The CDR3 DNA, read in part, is TGCGCCAGCAGTGAGACTAGCGGGAGCGGCAATGAG.

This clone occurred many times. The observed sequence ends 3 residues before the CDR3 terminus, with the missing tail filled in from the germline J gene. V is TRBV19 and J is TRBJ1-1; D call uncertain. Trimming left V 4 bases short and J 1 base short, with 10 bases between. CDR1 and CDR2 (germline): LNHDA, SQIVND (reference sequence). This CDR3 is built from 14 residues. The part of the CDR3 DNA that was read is TGTGCCAGTAGTAGAATGCAGCGGAACACTGAA. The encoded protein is CASSRMQRNTE. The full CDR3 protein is CASSRMQRNTEAFF.

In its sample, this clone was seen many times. CDR3 amino acids: CASSLAAGWRPGELFF. The covered CDR3 bases are TGCGCCAGCAGCTTGGCGGCGGGGTGGCGACCCGGGGAG. This chain uses TRBV5-1 with TRBJ2-2; D is possibly TRBD2 (6 bases). The CDR3 end falls 3 residues outside the read, so it is completed with the germline J gene. Trimming left V 0 bases short and J 6 bases short, with 15 bases between. This CDR3 is 16 amino acids long. Germline loops: CDR1 SGHRS, CDR2 YFSETQ. Based on the CDR3 plus reference TRBV5-1 and TRBJ2-2, the full variable domain is KAGVTQTPRYLIKTRGQQVTLSCSPISGHRSVSWYQQTPGQGLQFLFEYFSETQRNKGNFPGRFSGRQFSNSRSEMNVSTLELGDSALYLCASSLAAGWRPGELFFGEGSRLTVL.

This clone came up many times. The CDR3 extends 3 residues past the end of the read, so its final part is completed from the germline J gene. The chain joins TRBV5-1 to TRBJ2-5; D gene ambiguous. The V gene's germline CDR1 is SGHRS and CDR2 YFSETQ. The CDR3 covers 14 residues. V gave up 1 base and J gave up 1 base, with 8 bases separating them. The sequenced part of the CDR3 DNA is TGCGCCAGCAGCTTGTCGGTATCCCAAGAGACC. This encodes CASSLSVSQET. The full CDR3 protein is CASSLSVSQETQYF.

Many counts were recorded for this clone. The CDR3 loop reads CSAGYGGETQYF. The CDR3 DNA, read in part, is TGCAGTGCTGGTTATGGGGGCGAGACC. V usage is TRBV20-1 and J usage is TRBJ2-5; D possibly corresponds to TRBD1 (6 bases). The CDR3 end falls 3 residues outside the read, so it is completed with the germline J gene. Per the germline V gene, CDR1 is DFQATT and CDR2 is SNEGSKA (reference sequence). The CDR3 has 12 amino acids. Between the trimmed V and J ends, which lost 5 bases and 5 bases, there was a span of 12 bases.

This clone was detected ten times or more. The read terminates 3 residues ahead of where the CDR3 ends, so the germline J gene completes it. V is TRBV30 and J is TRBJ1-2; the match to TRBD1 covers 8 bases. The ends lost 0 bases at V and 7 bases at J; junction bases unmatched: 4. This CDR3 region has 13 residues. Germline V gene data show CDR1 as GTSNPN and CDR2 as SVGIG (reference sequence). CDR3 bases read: TGTGCCTGGAGTGTAACAGGGGGGAGTGGC. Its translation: CAWSVTGGSG. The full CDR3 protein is CAWSVTGGSGYTF.

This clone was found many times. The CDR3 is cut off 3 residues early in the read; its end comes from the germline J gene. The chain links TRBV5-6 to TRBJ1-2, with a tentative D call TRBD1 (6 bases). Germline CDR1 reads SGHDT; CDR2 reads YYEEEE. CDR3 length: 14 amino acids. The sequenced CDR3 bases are TGTGCCAGCAGTGTGGGGGGGGGCGTAGGAGGC. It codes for CASSVGGGVGG. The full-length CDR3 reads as CASSVGGGVGGYTF.

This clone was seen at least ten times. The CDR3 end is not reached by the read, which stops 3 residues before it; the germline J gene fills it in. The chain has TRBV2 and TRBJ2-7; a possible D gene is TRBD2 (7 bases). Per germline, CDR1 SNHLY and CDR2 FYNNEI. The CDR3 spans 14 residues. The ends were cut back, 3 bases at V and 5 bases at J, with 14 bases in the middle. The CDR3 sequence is CASSDSSGGHEQYF. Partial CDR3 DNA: TGTGCCAGCAGTGATTCTTCGGGGGGCCACGAG.